This TCR beta chain was retrieved from a study of OX40 agonist ivuxolimab in advanced cancers. In the study overall: Ivuxolimab was a fully human IgG2 agonistic monoclonal antibody targeting the costimulatory receptor OX40 (CD134). Intravenous ivuxolimab was administered to patients every 2 weeks at six dose levels: 0.01, 0.1, 0.3, 1.5, 3 and 10 mg/kg. Among the approximately 50 dose-escalation patients, some 20 had hepatocellular carcinoma, roughly 15 melanoma, 9 renal cell carcinoma and 9 head and neck cancer. In the dose-escalation cohort, 65% to 85% of patients were male, and the mean age was around 60 years with a range of roughly 23 to 79. Prior anti-PD-1, anti-PD-L1 or anti-CTLA-4 therapy was permitted, and approximately 40% of dose-escalation patients had received checkpoint inhibitors. Partial responses occurred in three dose-escalation patients: two with cutaneous melanoma and one with hepatocellular carcinoma. Peripheral TCRbeta sequencing aimed to test whether ivuxolimab altered TCR sequence diversity and caused clonal T-cell expansion. The monotherapy dose-escalation portion (N ≈ 56 patients) of the phase I ivuxolimab trial is reported in the paper. Findings and caveats that apply to the study as a whole: Which antigens the clonally expanded peripheral T cells were specific for was not determined. In partial responders in the 0.1-3.0 mg/kg groups, normalized peripheral clonal expansion was found to be among the lowest, especially among CD8+ T cells. At doses of 0.1 to 3.0 mg/kg, clonal expansion of both CD4+ and CD8+ T cells in blood was seen between baseline and week 6. Low levels of normalized T-cell clonal expansion were also seen in some nonresponding patients. After ivuxolimab, CD8+ T cells had more expanded clones than CD4+ T cells on average.

Genomic DNA was extracted from sorted cells for sequencing of the TCRbeta CDR3 region. TCRbeta CDR3 regions were sequenced using the immunoSEQ Assay. Entries here come from immuneACCESS through TCRdb and include only in-frame sequences with V and J called. Some clones fail to appear in such tables; in the studies checked, an unresolved V gene covers under half of the shortfall, and the cause of the remainder is unknown. Counted in this sample were roughly 48,000 clones; more than 80% of them appeared once. The ten biggest clones cover roughly 1.2% of the sample. The CDR3 goes from the cysteine to the phenylalanine over 11 residues. Only the CDR3 DNA is retained, 33 bases long and in frame from the first base. The V end loses 7 bases and the J end loses 8 bases, and a stretch of 8 bases separates them. The germline V gene supplies CDR1 MRHNA and CDR2 SNTAGT. As to this clone: Its antigen is still unknown. There are no base qualities to consult, and no much larger clone falls within one base.

The trial excluded patients who had a history of autoimmune disease or were on systemic immunosuppression. In every dose cohort, peripheral blood was drawn for TCR sequencing at baseline, cycle 4 day 1, and cycle 7 day 1. The samples were drawn from a first-in-human, open-label, multicenter phase I dose-escalation trial of ivuxolimab. Adults with locally advanced or metastatic head and neck squamous cell, hepatocellular, melanoma or renal cell carcinoma were enrolled in the trial. Before TCR sequencing, CD4+ and CD8+ T cells were separately sorted from peripheral blood. The input for sequencing was CD4+ or CD8+ T cells sorted from blood, taken in a trial of the OX40 agonist ivuxolimab. This receptor was identified in an adult with an advanced solid tumor such as melanoma, head and neck, liver or kidney cancer. This chain is built from TRBV6-4 and TRBJ1-4; TRBD1 is a possible D gene, resting on 6 matching bases. The CDR3 protein sequence reads: CASNRDEKLFF. The nucleotide sequence reads TGTGCCAGCAACAGGGACGAAAAACTGTTTTTT.